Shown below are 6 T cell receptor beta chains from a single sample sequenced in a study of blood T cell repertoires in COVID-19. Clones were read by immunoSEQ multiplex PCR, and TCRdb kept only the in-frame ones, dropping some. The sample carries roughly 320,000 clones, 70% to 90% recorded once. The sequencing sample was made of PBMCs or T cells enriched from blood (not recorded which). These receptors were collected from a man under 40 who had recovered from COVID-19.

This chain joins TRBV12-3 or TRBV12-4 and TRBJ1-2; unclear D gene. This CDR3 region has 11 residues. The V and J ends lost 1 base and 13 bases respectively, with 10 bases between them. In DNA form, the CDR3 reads TGTGCCAGCAGTTTAGTCAGGATGCTCACCTTC. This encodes CASSLVRMLTF.

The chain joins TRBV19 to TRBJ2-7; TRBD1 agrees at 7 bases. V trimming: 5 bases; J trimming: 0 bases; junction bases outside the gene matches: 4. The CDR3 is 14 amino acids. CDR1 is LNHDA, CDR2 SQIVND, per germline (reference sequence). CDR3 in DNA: TGTGCCAGTAGTCCTAGGACAGGCTCCTACGAGCAGTACTTC. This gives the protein CASSPRTGSYEQYF.

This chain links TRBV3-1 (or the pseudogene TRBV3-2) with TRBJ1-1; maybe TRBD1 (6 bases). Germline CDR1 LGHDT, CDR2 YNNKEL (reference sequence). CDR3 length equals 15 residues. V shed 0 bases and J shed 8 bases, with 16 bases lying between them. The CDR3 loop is CASSQDLGPDREAFF. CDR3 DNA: TGTGCCAGCAGCCAAGATCTCGGTCCCGACAGGGAAGCTTTCTTT.

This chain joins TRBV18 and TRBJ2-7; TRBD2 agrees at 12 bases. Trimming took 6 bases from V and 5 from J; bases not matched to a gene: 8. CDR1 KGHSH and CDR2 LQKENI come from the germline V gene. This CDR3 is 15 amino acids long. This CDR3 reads CASSQPSGGVHEQYF. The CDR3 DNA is TGTGCCAGCTCGCAACCTAGCGGGGGGGTCCACGAGCAGTACTTC.

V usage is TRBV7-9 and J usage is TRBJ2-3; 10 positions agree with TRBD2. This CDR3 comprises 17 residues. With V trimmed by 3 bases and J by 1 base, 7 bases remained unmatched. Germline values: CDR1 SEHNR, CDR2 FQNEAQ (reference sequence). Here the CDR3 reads CASSLGSGRARTDTQYF. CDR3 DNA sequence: TGTGCCAGCAGCTTGGGAAGCGGGAGGGCCCGCACAGATACGCAGTATTTT.

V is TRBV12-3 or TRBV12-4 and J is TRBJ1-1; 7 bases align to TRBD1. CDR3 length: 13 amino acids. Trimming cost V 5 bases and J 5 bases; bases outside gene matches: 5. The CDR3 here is CASSLDRVTEAFF. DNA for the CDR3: TGTGCCAGCAGTCTCGACAGGGTTACTGAAGCTTTCTTT.